The TCR beta chain under discussion was sequenced for a study of blood T cell repertoires in COVID-19. Turning to the study itself: COVID-19 samples, acute and convalescent, were from the United States, Italy and Spain.

The data were produced by immunoSEQ multiplex PCR, yet TCRdb's version contains in-frame clones alone and is incomplete. Of about 110,000 clones in the sample, around nine tenths were seen once. This clone appeared once. The clonotype originates from a woman younger than 45 with acute or convalescent COVID-19. The sequencing input was peripheral blood.

The chain's CDR3 is CASSPADRGNEKLFF. The CDR3 DNA reads as TGTGCCAGCAGCCCCGCGGACAGGGGGAATGAAAAACTGTTTTTT. The chain is built from TRBV5-6 and TRBJ1-4; 10 bases match TRBD1. There are 15 residues in the CDR3. In germline, CDR1 is SGHDT, CDR2 YYEEEE. V shed 4 bases, J shed 5 bases, and the junction held 5 bases outside the gene matches.